The rows below give T cell receptor beta chains drawn from one sample of a study of human T cells and chemical hapten exposure. MiXCR, run by TCRdb on the RACE reads, gives a single entry per CDR3 protein. The data contain a few hundred thousand distinct CDR3 sequences, almost 8% of them seen just once; the ten biggest clones take up 1.2%. This specimen consisted of whole blood, obtained in connection with sensitization to the hapten diphenylcyclopropenone (DPC). The receptors originated from a man aged 18 to 30 with alopecia areata. Some clones in this sample may be carry-over from other donors' samples. The CDR3 runs from the conserved cysteine through the conserved F or W. Fields, in order: D gene, clone size, J gene, V gene, CDR3 DNA, CDR3 protein. D genes are given only for firm matches. Size is omitted from some rows. Given values are once, few, many or a class for expanded clones.

D: .; size: .; J: TRBJ1-6; V: TRBV25-1; DNA: TGTGCCAGCAGTGAGGGGGGTCGACTGGCAGGAAATTCACCCCTCCACTTT; CDR3: CASSEGGRLAGNSPLHF
D: .; size: many; J: TRBJ2-7; V: TRBV10-3; DNA: TGTGCCATCACCCCGCGCTGGGATCTCCACGAGCAGTACTTC; CDR3: CAITPRWDLHEQYF
D: TRBD1; size: many; J: TRBJ1-1; V: TRBV7-9; DNA: TGTGCCAGCAGCTTACACAGGGGGCGCGGAGGCACTGAAGCTTTCTTT; CDR3: CASSLHRGRGGTEAFF
D: .; size: few; J: TRBJ2-5; V: TRBV7-9; DNA: TGTGCCAGCAGCCCTAGTCAGGGGCCGGGAGAGACCCAGTACTTC; CDR3: CASSPSQGPGETQYF
D: .; size: .; J: TRBJ2-6; V: TRBV10-3; DNA: TGTGCCATCAGTGAGTCAATGGCCTCCCCTGGGGCCAACGTCCTGACTTTC; CDR3: CAISESMASPGANVLTF
D: .; size: many; J: TRBJ1-6; V: TRBV6-5; DNA: TGTGCCAGCAGTTACGACGTGCGGAATTCACCCCTCCACTTT; CDR3: CASSYDVRNSPLHF
D: .; size: few; J: TRBJ2-6; V: TRBV10-3; DNA: TGTGCCATCAGTGACCGGTTGTTCCAGGGTTCCTCAGGGGCCAACGTCCTGACTTTC; CDR3: CAISDRLFQGSSGANVLTF
D: .; size: many; J: TRBJ2-3; V: TRBV5-1; DNA: TGCGCCAGCAGCCGATCTAGCGTGCCTACTAGCACAGATACGCAGTATTTT; CDR3: CASSRSSVPTSTDTQYF
D: TRBD2; size: .; J: TRBJ2-1; V: TRBV28; DNA: TGTGCCAGCACCATACAGCGGGGGGGCTTGGGAAATGAGCAGTTCTTC; CDR3: CASTIQRGGLGNEQFF
D: .; size: many; J: TRBJ1-1; V: TRBV12-5; DNA: TGTGCTAGTGGTTTGGTACTCGGCAGCCACACTGAAGCTTTCTTT; CDR3: CASGLVLGSHTEAFF
D: .; size: few; J: TRBJ1-4; V: TRBV3-1; DNA: TGTGCCAGCAGCCAAGCCCGTGCCGGCTACGGGGTAACTAATGAAAAACTGTTTTTT; CDR3: CASSQARAGYGVTNEKLFF
D: .; size: .; J: TRBJ2-7; V: TRBV3-1; DNA: TGTGCCAGCAGCCAAGATCTGCGACAGCCAACTTACGAGCAGTACTTC; CDR3: CASSQDLRQPTYEQYF
D: TRBD1; size: few; J: TRBJ1-2; V: TRBV7-9; DNA: TGTGCCAGCGGATCAAGAGGGGGCGACTATGGCTACACCTTC; CDR3: CASGSRGGDYGYTF
D: TRBD1; size: .; J: TRBJ2-3; V: TRBV7-2; DNA: TGTGCCAGCAGCTTAGTAGGACAGGGCACTAGCACAGATACGCAGTATTTT; CDR3: CASSLVGQGTSTDTQYF
D: TRBD1; size: many; J: TRBJ1-1; V: TRBV28; DNA: TGTGCCAGCAGTTCAGCCGGGACAGTGAACACTGAAGCTTTCTTT; CDR3: CASSSAGTVNTEAFF
D: TRBD1; size: many; J: TRBJ1-2; V: TRBV7-9; DNA: TGTGCCAGCAGTCCGACAGGGAGAAACTATGGCTACACCTTC; CDR3: CASSPTGRNYGYTF
D: .; size: .; J: TRBJ2-5; V: TRBV6-5; DNA: TGTGCCAGCAGTTACTATTCGACCAGAGAGACCCAGTACTTC; CDR3: CASSYYSTRETQYF
D: .; size: few; J: TRBJ2-1; V: TRBV7-3; DNA: TGTGCCAGCAGTTACAATGAGGACAATGAGCAGTTCTTC; CDR3: CASSYNEDNEQFF
D: .; size: few; J: TRBJ1-1; V: TRBV12-3/TRBV12-4; DNA: TGTGCCAGCAGTCCTGAGCAGGGGCTGAACACTGAAGCTTTCTTT; CDR3: CASSPEQGLNTEAFF
D: .; size: many; J: TRBJ1-2; V: TRBV12-3/TRBV12-4; DNA: TGTGCCAGCAGTTTCCCCTCAAAAGGGGTTGGCTACACCTTC; CDR3: CASSFPSKGVGYTF
D: TRBD1; size: few; J: TRBJ1-4; V: TRBV5-6; DNA: TGTGCCAGCAACACCCGACAGGGTTCGAGTGAAAAACTGTTTTTT; CDR3: CASNTRQGSSEKLFF
D: TRBD2; size: .; J: TRBJ2-5; V: TRBV4-3; DNA: TGCGCCAGCAGCCAAGATCGGCTAGCGGGGGGGCAAGAGACCCTGTACTTC; CDR3: CASSQDRLAGGQETLYF
D: .; size: many; J: TRBJ1-5; V: TRBV3-1; DNA: TGTGCCAGCAGCCCCGGAGGCGGCAATCAGCCCCAGCATTTT; CDR3: CASSPGGGNQPQHF
D: .; size: many; J: TRBJ2-7; V: TRBV7-9; DNA: TGTGCCAGCAGCCCCTGGTCCAGGACGACGGACTACGAGCAGTACTTC; CDR3: CASSPWSRTTDYEQYF
D: .; size: few; J: TRBJ2-3; V: TRBV9; DNA: TGTGCCAGCAGCGTAGTAGTGGGCCACGGGGCCACAGATACGCAGTATTTT; CDR3: CASSVVVGHGATDTQYF
D: .; size: .; J: TRBJ2-7; V: TRBV7-8; DNA: TGTGCCAGCAGCACCCGGACAAACACCTACGAGCAGTACTTC; CDR3: CASSTRTNTYEQYF
D: .; size: few; J: TRBJ2-1; V: TRBV25-1; DNA: TGTGCCAGCAGTGAATATAGGGGTGGCACCTACAATGAGCAGTTCTTC; CDR3: CASSEYRGGTYNEQFF
D: .; size: .; J: TRBJ2-7; V: TRBV7-8; DNA: TGTGCCAGCAGCTTAGTGCAGGGCCCTTTTGACGAGCAGTACTTC; CDR3: CASSLVQGPFDEQYF
D: .; size: many; J: TRBJ2-1; V: TRBV7-2; DNA: TGTGCCAGCAGCTCCATGTCATTAAGCTCCTACAATGAGCAGTTCTTC; CDR3: CASSSMSLSSYNEQFF
D: .; size: few; J: TRBJ1-6; V: TRBV4-1; DNA: TGCGCCAGCAGCCAAGTCAAGAGGGGTTCCTATAATTCACCCCTCCACTTT; CDR3: CASSQVKRGSYNSPLHF
D: TRBD2; size: few; J: TRBJ2-1; V: TRBV5-1; DNA: TGCGCCAGCAGCTTAACGGGACTAGCGAATGAGCAGTTCTTC; CDR3: CASSLTGLANEQFF